This T cell receptor (beta chain) was sequenced during a study of OX40 agonist ivuxolimab in advanced cancers. Across the whole study: Dose-escalation patients had hepatocellular carcinoma, melanoma, renal cell or head and neck cancer.

Measured with immunoSEQ multiplex PCR; TCRdb has only the in-frame clones, and not every one. This sample yields around 35,000 clones, of which approximately 80% are seen a single time; over 1.1% belongs to the top ten. This CDR3 spans 11 amino acids. From germline, CDR1 is LNHDA and CDR2 SQIVND (reference sequence). V lost 7 bases to trimming and J lost 7 bases, with 9 bases between them. The receptor's source is an adult with an advanced solid tumor such as melanoma, head and neck, liver or kidney cancer. Sequenced here: CD4+ or CD8+ T cells sorted from blood, sampled in a trial of the OX40 agonist ivuxolimab. The chain has TRBV19 and TRBJ2-3, with D unclear. Here the CDR3 DNA reads TGTGCCAGTAAGAGGTCAAATACGCAGTATTTT. Encoded protein: CASKRSNTQYF.